This passage covers 24 T cell receptor beta chains from one sample sequenced in a study of CD8+ T cells in alopecia areata. The treatment was: oral pan-JAK inhibitor, 5-10 mg twice daily. Patients with alopecia areata provided lesional scalp punch biopsies as well as peripheral blood. Investigators isolated RNA and reverse transcribed it into cDNA to act as the sequencing template. Sequencing was performed with immunoSEQ multiplex PCR; in TCRdb, only in-frame clones are kept and a portion is missing. The profile shows around 5,900 clones, around 62% of them singletons. Source: skin, taken between weeks 30 and 35, from a patient treated with tofacitinib. The receptors originated from a human donor with alopecia areata.

The chain joins TRBV2 to TRBJ2-7, with D possibly called TRBD1 or TRBD2 (5 bases each). Trimming removed 10 bases from V and 1 base from J, with 14 bases in between. The CDR3 sequence is 13 residues long. Per the germline V gene, CDR1 is SNHLY and CDR2 is FYNNEI. The CDR3 DNA reads as TGTGCCAAAACTCGGGACGGATCCTACGAGCAGTACTTC. It translates to CAKTRDGSYEQYF.

This chain links TRBV2 with TRBJ2-3; TRBD1 is a possible D gene (6 bases). The V end lost 6 bases, the J end lost 2 bases, and 12 bases lay between the germline ends. Germline lookup yields CDR1 SNHLY and CDR2 FYNNEI. CDR3 length: 14 residues. The CDR3, as DNA: TGTGCCAGCAGCGACAGGTTAAACACAGATACGCAGTATTTT. It encodes CASSDRLNTDTQYF.

On this clone: Compared with germline, one end of the junction differs, possibly owing to a read error. The chain joins TRBV5-1 to TRBJ1-5; D unresolved. Germline V gene data show CDR1 as SGHRS and CDR2 as YFSETQ. The CDR3 totals 15 residues. The CDR3 reads CASGLSGRHNQPQHF. DNA for the CDR3: TGCGCCAGCGGCTTGAGCGGCAGACACAATCAGCCCCAGCATTTT.

The rearrangement links TRBV18 to TRBJ2-4; D is tentatively TRBD1 or TRBD2 (5 bases each). The CDR3 covers 15 residues. Per the germline V gene, CDR1 is KGHSH and CDR2 is LQKENI. Trimming left V 0 bases short and J 4 bases short, with 10 bases between. In DNA, the CDR3 is TGTGCCAGCTCACCACCGTGGGACGGAAAAAACATTCAGTACTTC. Translated, it gives CASSPPWDGKNIQYF.

The chain uses TRBV6-5 and TRBJ2-7; TRBD2 is a possible D gene (5 bases). Per the germline V gene, CDR1 is MNHEY and CDR2 is SVGAGI. This CDR3 is built from 14 residues. The V end was cut by 2 bases, the J end by 1 base, with 9 bases between. The CDR3 coding sequence is TGTGCCAGCAGTTACGCGGGCGGATCCTACGAGCAGTACTTC. Its translation is CASSYAGGSYEQYF.

This clone occurred once. This rearrangement joins TRBV5-1 to TRBJ1-6, with D possibly being TRBD1 (5 bases). Trimming shortened V by 3 bases and J by 5 bases, and 9 bases separated the two germline ends. The CDR3 is made up of 14 amino acids. CDR1 and CDR2 from the germline V gene are SGHRS and YFSETQ. The CDR3 DNA follows: TGCGCCAGCAGCTCGGGACGGGATAATTCACCCCTCCACTTT. This encodes CASSSGRDNSPLHF.

This chain connects TRBV6-5 to TRBJ1-3, with TRBD1 as a possible D gene (5 bases). Germline assignment: CDR1 MNHEY and CDR2 SVGAGI. This CDR3 comprises 14 residues. The V and J ends lost 6 bases and 2 bases respectively, with 11 bases between them. As DNA, the CDR3 is TGTGCCAGCAGGATCGGGACGGCTGGAAACACCATATATTTT. Encoded protein: CASRIGTAGNTIYF.

This clone has only a few counts. The gene calls are TRBV2 and TRBJ2-7; 8 bases match TRBD2. Unmatched junction bases numbered 12, after V lost 5 bases and J lost 3 bases. The CDR3 runs to 16 residues. Germline V gene sequence: CDR1 SNHLY, CDR2 FYNNEI. The CDR3 here is CASSLRSGRNGYEQYF. CDR3 sequence (DNA): TGTGCCAGCAGTTTACGCAGCGGGAGAAATGGCTACGAGCAGTACTTC.

The J gene is TRBJ2-7, the V gene TRBV19; tentative D call: TRBD1 (6 bases). Germline CDR1 reads LNHDA; CDR2 reads SQIVND (reference sequence). The CDR3 is made up of 13 amino acids. The germline V and J ends were trimmed by 5 bases and 2 bases, with 10 bases remaining between them. The CDR3 DNA sequence: TGTGCCAGTAGTGAAACAGGGACCTACGAGCAGTACTTC. Protein: CASSETGTYEQYF.

This clone appeared a few times. The rearrangement links TRBV29-1 to TRBJ2-6; no clear D. Germline V CDR1 and CDR2: SQVTM, ANQGSEA. CDR3 length: 14 residues. V was pared by 2 bases and J by 5 bases, with 10 bases between. CDR3 nucleotides: TGCAGCGTTGAACTCCAGGTTCGGGCCAACGTCCTGACTTTC. Encoded protein: CSVELQVRANVLTF.

The chain couples TRBV4-1 to TRBJ2-1; D could derive from TRBD1 or TRBD2 (5 bases each). This CDR3 has 15 amino acids. CDR1 is MGHRA and CDR2 is YSYEKL in the germline V gene. V lost 1 base and J lost 9, with 16 bases in between. CDR3 bases: TGCGCCAGCAGCCAAGCCCGACTAAGGGGCAGTGAGCAGTTCTTC. This sequence encodes CASSQARLRGSEQFF.

This CDR3 reads CASSRTGVYIQYF. The CDR3 nucleotides are TGTGCCAGCAGTCGGACAGGGGTCTACATTCAGTACTTC. The rearrangement links TRBV2 to TRBJ2-4, with TRBD1 identical over 9 bases. Trimming cost V 5 bases and J 8 bases; bases outside gene matches: 4. The CDR3 runs to 13 residues. The V gene's germline CDR1 is SNHLY and CDR2 FYNNEI.

The chain links TRBV29-1 to TRBJ2-7, with 7 positions matching TRBD2. The germline gives CDR1 SQVTM, CDR2 ANQGSEA. The CDR3 extends over 11 amino acids. Trimming at V came to 8 bases and at J to 3 bases, leaving 4 bases not matched to a gene. CDR3 protein: CSFAGDYEQYF. CDR3 DNA: TGCAGCTTCGCGGGGGACTACGAGCAGTACTTC.

This clone was observed a few times. The chain links TRBV14 to TRBJ1-1; the D gene is possibly TRBD1 (5 bases). The V end was cut by 0 bases, the J end by 4 bases, with 9 bases between. Germline loops: CDR1 SGHDN, CDR2 FVKESK. This CDR3 contains 14 residues. The CDR3 DNA reads TGTGCCAGCAGCCAAGATTCGGGGGTCACTGAAGCTTTCTTT. Translation gives CASSQDSGVTEAFF.

This chain connects TRBV11-2 to TRBJ2-1; TRBD2 aligns across 14 bases. V dropped 4 bases and J dropped 10; count of bases not matched to a gene: 9. Germline V CDR1 and CDR2: SGHAT, FQNNGV. The CDR3 extends over 16 amino acids. CDR3 protein: CASSYRLAGGPDEQFF. CDR3 nucleotide sequence: TGTGCCAGCAGCTACAGACTAGCGGGAGGGCCCGACGAGCAGTTCTTC.

The chain employs TRBV19 and TRBJ2-5; 16 bases align to TRBD2. V was pared by 7 bases and J by 2 bases, with 4 bases of the junction left unmatched. Per germline, CDR1 LNHDA and CDR2 SQIVND (reference sequence). CDR3 length equals 16 residues. The CDR3 sequence is CASTRGLAGGQETQYF. DNA for the CDR3: TGTGCCAGTACCAGGGGACTAGCGGGAGGGCAAGAGACCCAGTACTTC.

In its sample, this clone was seen a few times. This chain joins TRBV7-9 and TRBJ1-3; D call uncertain. The CDR3 runs 16 residues. Germline V CDR1 and CDR2: SEHNR, FQNEAQ (reference sequence). Trimming took off 5 bases at V and 4 bases at J, with 18 bases between the two ends. The CDR3 nucleotides are TGTGCCAGCAGCCCGGGGAGCCCAACCTTCGGAAACACCATATATTTT. Amino acids: CASSPGSPTFGNTIYF. The full variable domain, with the rest looked up from reference TRBV7-9 and TRBJ1-3, is DTGVSQNPRHKITKRGQNVTFRCDPISEHNRLYWYRQTLGQGPEFLTYFQNEAQLEKSRLLSDRFSAERPKGSFSTLEIQRTEQGDSAMYLCASSPGSPTFGNTIYFGEGSWLTVV.

The V and J genes are TRBV5-1 and TRBJ2-2; tentatively, D is TRBD2 (6 bases). CDR3 length equals 15 residues. CDR1 is SGHRS, CDR2 YFSETQ, per germline. V was trimmed by 2 bases and J by 0 bases, leaving 8 bases between them. The CDR3 here is CASSFSGPNTGELFF. CDR3 DNA sequence: TGCGCCAGCAGCTTTAGCGGACCGAACACCGGGGAGCTGTTTTTT.

V gene TRBV7-9 combines with J gene TRBJ2-1; 8 nucleotides agree with TRBD2. J gave up 2 bases and V 5 bases, and 8 bases lay outside the gene matches. This CDR3 has 16 amino acids. The germline V gene has CDR1 SEHNR and CDR2 FQNEAQ (reference sequence). The CDR3, as DNA: TGTGCCAGCAGCCCTGCCCGGGAGGGAGCCTACAATGAGCAGTTCTTC. Amino acids: CASSPAREGAYNEQFF.

This chain connects TRBV11-2 to TRBJ2-2, with 9 bases aligning to TRBD1. V lost 6 bases and J lost 4; bases outside the gene matches: 6. Looked up from germline, CDR1 is SGHAT and CDR2 is FQNNGV. The CDR3 covers 15 residues. The CDR3: CASRPGTGITGELFF. The CDR3 nucleotides read TGTGCCAGCAGACCCGGGACAGGGATCACCGGGGAGCTGTTTTTT.

This clone was observed a handful of times. This chain links TRBV6-1 with TRBJ1-5; D is unclear. From germline, CDR1 is MNHNS and CDR2 SASEGT. The V end lost 7 bases, the J end lost 4 bases, and 11 bases lay between the germline ends. This CDR3 contains 13 residues. The CDR3 protein is CASMEAANQPQHF. The CDR3 DNA reads as TGTGCCAGCATGGAGGCAGCTAATCAGCCCCAGCATTTT.

This clone was detected only a few times. The V call is TRBV7-9, the J call TRBJ2-3; 10 nucleotides agree with TRBD2. V trimming: 5 bases; J trimming: 5 bases; junction bases outside the gene matches: 10. This CDR3 region has 16 residues. Germline lookup yields CDR1 SEHNR and CDR2 FQNEAQ (reference sequence). Written as DNA, the CDR3 is TGTGCCAGCAGCATAGGAGCGGGAGGGCCGAGAGATACGCAGTATTTT. Translating gives CASSIGAGGPRDTQYF.

V usage is TRBV18 and J usage is TRBJ2-7, with 9 positions matching TRBD1. V lost 3 bases to trimming and J lost 3 bases; unmatched junction nucleotides: 3. CDR3 length equals 14 residues. Germline V lookup: CDR1 KGHSH, CDR2 LQKENI. The CDR3 DNA follows: TGTGCCAGCTCACCGACAGGGGGGAACTACGAGCAGTACTTC. Its protein is CASSPTGGNYEQYF.

This chain joins TRBV29-1 and TRBJ2-1; D is possibly TRBD1 or TRBD2 (5 bases each). Germline CDR1 is SQVTM and CDR2 is ANQGSEA. The ends were cut back, 0 bases at V and 0 bases at J, with 12 bases in the middle. This CDR3 region has 16 residues. CDR3 sequence reads: CSVEDPGRSSYNEQFF. DNA for the CDR3: TGCAGCGTTGAAGATCCGGGACGGAGCTCCTACAATGAGCAGTTCTTC.